Following are 32 T cell receptor beta chains from one sample sequenced in a study of blood T cell repertoires in COVID-19. Only in-frame clones appear in the TCRdb table, and some are missing; sequencing was by immunoSEQ multiplex PCR. The sample shows 95,000 to 110,000 clones, 88% of them seen only once. The specimen was peripheral blood. These receptors all stem from a man between 45 and 60 years old with active or convalescent COVID-19.

The chain is built from TRBV7-8 and TRBJ2-1; 8 bases fit TRBD1. J was trimmed by 0 bases and V by 5 bases; bases with no gene match: 3. Germline assignment: CDR1 SGHVS and CDR2 FQNEAQ. This CDR3 is 15 amino acids long. Here the CDR3 reads CASSDRGPSYNEQFF. CDR3 bases: TGTGCCAGCAGCGACAGGGGACCCTCCTACAATGAGCAGTTCTTC.

This clone was picked up one time. The CDR3 loop reads CASRLATHTDTQYF. The CDR3 coding sequence is TGTGCCAGCAGACTAGCGACCCACACAGATACGCAGTATTTT. V is TRBV25-1 and J is TRBJ2-3, with 7 bases that match TRBD2. The germline V gene has CDR1 MGHDK and CDR2 SYGVNS. The CDR3 loop spans 14 amino acids. The junction had 5 bases not matched to a gene; V was cut back by 6 bases and J by 2 bases.

J is TRBJ1-3 and V is TRBV9, with D possibly being TRBD1 (6 bases). With 1 base removed from V and 2 bases from J, the gap between germline ends came to 13 bases. The CDR3 covers 16 residues. CDR1 and CDR2 (germline): SGDLS, YYNGEE. In nucleotides, the CDR3 is TGTGCCAGCAGCGTAATGGGGCGGACAGCTGGAAACACCATATATTTT. This sequence encodes CASSVMGRTAGNTIYF.

V is TRBV29-1 and J is TRBJ2-7; 9 nucleotides agree with TRBD1. CDR1 SQVTM and CDR2 ANQGSEA come from the germline V gene. There are 13 residues in the CDR3. This CDR3 reads CSYRQGVSYEQYF. As DNA, the CDR3 is TGCAGTTATCGACAGGGGGTATCCTACGAGCAGTACTTC.

This clone occurred once. This chain joins TRBV7-9 and TRBJ1-5, with 10 bases that match TRBD1. With V trimmed by 4 bases and J by 3 bases, 3 bases remained unmatched. Germline CDR1 SEHNR, CDR2 FQNEAQ (reference sequence). This CDR3 comprises 15 residues. The CDR3 loop is CASSSGTGVNQPQHF. The CDR3 DNA follows: TGTGCCAGCAGCTCCGGGACAGGGGTCAATCAGCCCCAGCATTTT.

V usage is TRBV2 and J usage is TRBJ2-1, with 10 bases that match TRBD2. The CDR3 length is 15 residues. The V gene end was trimmed by 6 bases and the J gene end by 6 bases; junction bases not matched to a gene: 8. Germline CDR1 and CDR2: SNHLY and FYNNEI. DNA for the CDR3: TGTGCCAGCAGAGGGAGGAGCGGGAGGGCCAATGAGCAGTTCTTC. This translates into CASRGRSGRANEQFF.

The chain has TRBV5-3 and TRBJ1-2; D possibly corresponds to TRBD1 (6 bases). TRBV5-3 is an ORF, and what it does is uncertain. The CDR3 covers 12 residues. V lost 8 bases and J lost 5, with 13 bases in between. CDR3 amino acids: CASSTGYYGYTF. Here the CDR3 DNA reads TGTGCCAGTTCGACAGGTTATTATGGCTACACCTTC.

DNA for the CDR3: TGTGCCAGCACCGGGGAAGGAGAGACCCAGTACTTC. Translation: CASTGEGETQYF. The chain joins TRBV2 to TRBJ2-5; perhaps TRBD2 as D (5 bases). Germline values: CDR1 SNHLY, CDR2 FYNNEI. V was trimmed by 7 bases and J by 4 bases, leaving 10 bases between them. There are 12 residues in the CDR3.

This clone occurred a few times. V gene TRBV28 combines with J gene TRBJ1-2, with D tentatively TRBD1 (5 bases). Germline loops: CDR1 MDHEN, CDR2 SYDVKM. Trimming took off 6 bases at V and 4 bases at J, with 15 bases between the two ends. The CDR3 is 14 residues long. In DNA, the CDR3 is TGTGCCAGCAGACTCACAGGTGTTGGCTATGGCTACACCTTC. Protein sequence: CASRLTGVGYGYTF.

V is TRBV21-1 and J is TRBJ1-3. TRBV21-1 is a listed pseudogene. The CDR3 has 17 amino acids. CDR3 sequence (DNA): TGTGCCAGCAGCAAAGCCTTCCGGGAGAACTCTGGAAACACCATATATTTT. Translating gives CASSKAFRENSGNTIYF.

V is TRBV2 and J is TRBJ2-5; 8 bases fit TRBD2. CDR3 size: 14 residues. Germline values: CDR1 SNHLY, CDR2 FYNNEI. The V and J ends lost 3 bases and 5 bases, in that order; junction bases with no gene match: 5. CDR3 sequence (DNA): TGTGCCAGCAGTGATAAGGGCGGGAGGGAGACCCAGTACTTC. Translating gives CASSDKGGRETQYF.

The chain is built from TRBV7-6 and TRBJ2-1; the D gene is possibly TRBD1 (7 bases). CDR3 length: 18 residues. The germline V and J ends were trimmed by 6 bases and 0 bases, with 21 bases remaining between them. Germline lookup yields CDR1 SGHVS and CDR2 FNYEAQ. In DNA form, the CDR3 reads TGTGCCAGCAGTTCGCCCAGGGGGGACTTCTCCTCCTACAATGAGCAGTTCTTC. Its protein product is CASSSPRGDFSSYNEQFF.

J is TRBJ2-2 and V is TRBV5-1; a weak D match, TRBD1 (5 bases). The germline gives CDR1 SGHRS, CDR2 YFSETQ. V was clipped by 0 bases and J by 0 bases, with 9 bases between them. The CDR3 sequence is 16 residues long. The CDR3 DNA follows: TGCGCCAGCAGCTTGGAACGACAGTCGAACACCGGGGAGCTGTTTTTT. This encodes CASSLERQSNTGELFF.

The V and J genes are TRBV5-1 and TRBJ2-2, with 12 bases matching TRBD2. Germline CDR1 and CDR2: SGHRS and YFSETQ. This CDR3 region has 17 residues. V lost 0 bases and J lost 2; bases outside the gene matches: 2. In DNA, the CDR3 is TGCGCCAGCAGCTTGGGGACTAGCGGGACAAACACCGGGGAGCTGTTTTTT. This codes for CASSLGTSGTNTGELFF.

This clone was seen only a few times. The CDR3 DNA reads TGCGCCAGCAGTGAGCTTGGGGCTAGTAGAAGCAATGAGCAGTTCTTC. Its translation is CASSELGASRSNEQFF. J is TRBJ2-1 and V is TRBV10-1; a weak D match, TRBD1 (5 bases). V lost 2 bases, J lost 6 bases, and 17 bases lay in between. In germline, CDR1 is WNHNN, CDR2 SYGVQD (reference sequence). This CDR3 spans 16 amino acids.

This chain uses TRBV18 with TRBJ2-3; D gene unclear. Germline CDR1 KGHSH, CDR2 LQKENI. Trimming left V 4 bases short and J 3 bases short, with 8 bases between. The CDR3 loop spans 13 amino acids. Written as DNA, the CDR3 is TGTGCCAGCTCACTGAGAGAAACAGATACGCAGTATTTT. This codes for CASSLRETDTQYF.

The rearrangement links TRBV25-1 to TRBJ1-2; 10 bases align to TRBD1. The germline V gene has CDR1 MGHDK and CDR2 SYGVNS. J was trimmed by 3 bases and V by 5 bases; bases with no gene match: 3. This CDR3 has 14 amino acids. CDR3 DNA: TGTGCCAGCAGTTCGGACAGGGGGGACTATGGCTACACCTTC. As protein: CASSSDRGDYGYTF.

The chain is built from TRBV6-5 and TRBJ2-2, with TRBD1 as a possible D gene (6 bases). The germline gives CDR1 MNHEY, CDR2 SVGAGI. This CDR3 is built from 15 residues. Between the trimmed V and J ends, which lost 6 bases and 3 bases, there was a span of 14 bases. In DNA, the CDR3 is TGTGCCAGCAGCCGCGACAGGCAGCACACCGGGGAGCTGTTTTTT. It is translated as CASSRDRQHTGELFF.

The chain employs TRBV4-3 and TRBJ2-1; TRBD2 matches 10 bases. The J segment lost 5 bases and the V segment lost 4 bases, leaving 8 bases of the junction unmatched. Germline CDR1 reads LGHNA; CDR2 reads YSLEER. The CDR3 covers 16 residues. The CDR3 DNA reads as TGCGCCAGCAGCCTCAATCACGGACTAGCGGACAATGAGCAGTTCTTC. It encodes CASSLNHGLADNEQFF.

As regards this clone: Its ends do not fully match the called genes, so a read error is possible. The chain uses TRBV7-2 and TRBJ2-7; possible D gene TRBD1, 6 bases. The V gene's germline CDR1 is SGHTA and CDR2 FQGNSA. The CDR3 contains 15 residues. The DNA of the CDR3 is TGTGCCAGCAGCCTCCAAAAGGGGGTGGGGCACCGCTGGGACTTC. Protein sequence: CASSLQKGVGHRWDF. Combining the CDR3 with reference TRBV7-2 and TRBJ2-7 gives the whole variable domain GAGVSQSPSNKVTEKGKDVELRCDPISGHTALYWYRQSLGQGLEFLIYFQGNSAPDKSGLPSDRFSAERTGGSVSTLTIQRTQQEDSAVYLCASSLQKGVGHRWDFGPGTRLTVT.

This clone was found once. The V and J genes are TRBV5-3 and TRBJ1-2; D perhaps matches TRBD1 (6 bases). TRBV5-3 carries the ORF label, with uncertain function. Trimming took 2 bases from V and 7 from J, leaving 30 bases between them. The CDR3 length is 19 residues. CDR3 loop: CARSFLGVLTTRGACGYTF. As DNA, the CDR3 is TGTGCCAGAAGCTTTCTAGGGGTCCTCACCACCCGGGGGGCGTGTGGCTACACCTTC.

This clone was seen only a few times. The chain recombines TRBV5-8 with TRBJ2-5, with D possibly TRBD2 on 6 matching bases. CDR1 is SGHTS, CDR2 YDEGEE, per germline. CDR3 length: 15 residues. V lost 5 bases and J 5 bases, leaving 19 bases between the germline ends. The CDR3 DNA reads TGTGCCAGCAGTGGGGGGATCGGGGCAGAGGAGACCCAGTACTTC. Its protein product is CASSGGIGAEETQYF. The variable domain in full, completed from reference TRBV5-8 and TRBJ2-5, reads EAGVTQSPTHLIKTRGQQATLRCSPISGHTSVYWYQQALGLGLQFLLWYDEGEERNRGNFPPRFSGRQFPNYSSELNVNALELEDSALYLCASSGGIGAEETQYFGPGTRLLVL.

This clone was detected ten times or more. The chain links TRBV6-1 to TRBJ2-2, with 9 nucleotides matching TRBD2. Germline-derived CDR1 and CDR2 are MNHNS and SASEGT. V trimming: 3 bases; J trimming: 5 bases; junction bases outside the gene matches: 7. The length of the CDR3 is 16 residues. The CDR3 spells CASSDEAGGGTGELFF. As DNA, the CDR3 is TGTGCCAGCAGTGACGAAGCGGGAGGAGGGACCGGGGAGCTGTTTTTT.

The rearrangement links TRBV18 to TRBJ2-1; D is perhaps TRBD2 (6 bases). From germline, CDR1 is KGHSH and CDR2 LQKENI. Deletions cut 2 bases from V and 9 bases from J, with 17 bases between. The CDR3 sequence is 15 residues long. CDR3 sequence (DNA): TGTGCCAGCTCACCAGGGGGGACGGGAGTCTCTGAGCAGTTCTTC. This codes for CASSPGGTGVSEQFF.

This chain's CDR3 is CASSPPGGTIYNEQFF. The CDR3 DNA follows: TGTGCCAGCAGCCCTCCCGGGGGGACTATCTACAATGAGCAGTTCTTC. The chain employs TRBV7-2 and TRBJ2-1, with 7 bases aligning to TRBD2. Looked up from germline, CDR1 is SGHTA and CDR2 is FQGNSA. This CDR3 spans 16 amino acids. V lost 5 bases and J lost 3; bases outside the gene matches: 10. The complete variable domain, with remaining parts taken from reference TRBV7-2 and TRBJ2-1, reads GAGVSQSPSNKVTEKGKDVELRCDPISGHTALYWYRQSLGQGLEFLIYFQGNSAPDKSGLPSDRFSAERTGGSVSTLTIQRTQQEDSAVYLCASSPPGGTIYNEQFFGPGTRLTVL.

The rearrangement uses TRBV3-1 (or the pseudogene TRBV3-2) and TRBJ1-2, with TRBD1 matching over 9 bases. The CDR3 covers 16 residues. CDR1 is LGHDT and CDR2 is YNNKEL in the germline V gene (reference sequence). V shed 1 base, J shed 8 bases, and the junction held 11 bases outside the gene matches. The CDR3 bases are TGTGCCAGCAGCCAAGGGCGAGGGACAGGGTCTACCGGCTACACCTTC. This encodes CASSQGRGTGSTGYTF.

The chain employs TRBV7-9 and TRBJ1-5, with D unclear. The CDR3 consists of 15 residues. The V gene's germline CDR1 is SEHNR and CDR2 FQNEAQ (reference sequence). Trimming left V 3 bases short and J 7 bases short, with 16 bases between. In DNA, the CDR3 is TGTGCCAGCAGCTTGGGTTCGTGGGGAGAACAGCCCCAGCATTTT. It codes for CASSLGSWGEQPQHF.

As DNA, the CDR3 is TGTGCCAGTAGTATCGGGGATTTCGGGGCTTTCTTT. This gives the protein CASSIGDFGAFF. The rearrangement links TRBV19 to TRBJ1-1; no definite D call. CDR3 length: 12 amino acids. In germline, CDR1 is LNHDA, CDR2 SQIVND (reference sequence). The germline V and J ends were trimmed by 3 bases and 11 bases, with 13 bases remaining between them.

The chain is built from TRBV29-1 and TRBJ1-1; a possible D gene is TRBD1 (6 bases). The V gene's germline CDR1 is SQVTM and CDR2 ANQGSEA. This CDR3 is built from 14 residues. V dropped 6 bases and J dropped 3 bases, with 17 bases sitting between them. The CDR3 protein is CSVIETGYDTEAFF. The CDR3 coding sequence is TGCAGCGTGATCGAAACAGGGTACGACACTGAAGCTTTCTTT. Drawing the rest from reference TRBV29-1 and TRBJ1-1, the complete variable domain is SAVISQKPSRDICQRGTSLTIQCQVDSQVTMMFWYRQQPGQSLTLIATANQGSEATYESGFVIDKFPISRPNLTFSTLTVSNMSPEDSSIYLCSVIETGYDTEAFFGQGTRLTVV.

V is TRBV5-1 and J is TRBJ1-1; D is ambiguous. Trimming took 0 bases from V and 4 from J, leaving 13 bases between them. Germline lookup yields CDR1 SGHRS and CDR2 YFSETQ. The CDR3 runs 15 residues. DNA of the CDR3: TGCGCCAGCAGCTTGGACGCGGAGGGTTTCACTGAAGCTTTCTTT. Its translation: CASSLDAEGFTEAFF.

This chain uses TRBV28 with TRBJ2-1; TRBD1 agrees at 11 bases. The CDR3 covers 15 residues. Germline CDR1 and CDR2: MDHEN and SYDVKM. V shed 2 bases, J shed 4 bases, and the junction held 1 base outside the gene matches. DNA of the CDR3: TGTGCCAGCAGTTTAGGACAGGGGGCTTACAATGAGCAGTTCTTC. Protein product: CASSLGQGAYNEQFF.

This chain links TRBV5-5 with TRBJ1-5, with D unclear. CDR3 size: 14 residues. Germline-derived CDR1 and CDR2 are SGHKS and YYEKEE (reference sequence). Trimming removed 4 bases at V and 3 bases at J, with 11 bases between. The CDR3 loop reads CASSHSGYNQPQHF. CDR3 bases: TGTGCCAGCAGCCATAGCGGTTACAATCAGCCCCAGCATTTT.